The 20 T cell receptor beta chains below come from one sample, sequenced in a study of T cell repertoires in cytomegalovirus infection (dated by TCRdb to the late 2010s). The treatment or condition label of this sample denotes: in vitro stimulation with specific CMV peptide epitopes to enrich CMV-specific T cells. Their antigens remain unidentified. This sample was sequenced with an Illumina HiSeq 1500. TCRdb cleaned the public reads at Q25 with fastp, built clones with MiXCR and kept in-frame beta chains. Every entry covers one CDR3 protein and lists the most common genes and DNA from its rows. The sample data list about 70,000 distinct CDR3 sequences, and about 20% of these were observed just once. Around 70% of the sample rests with the top ten. This specimen was CD8+ T cells from cultured PBMCs, taken from culture after CMV antigen stimulation. These receptors all come from a human donor in good health (CMV status not recorded). Some clones in this sample may be carry-over from other donors' samples.

This chain links TRBV4-1 with TRBJ1-1; D may be TRBD1 (5 bases). The V gene's germline CDR1 is MGHRA and CDR2 YSYEKL. The CDR3 is made up of 19 amino acids. Trimming removed 0 bases at V and 2 bases at J, with 22 bases between. The CDR3 is CASSQDWLPEGETNTEAFF. In DNA form, the CDR3 reads TGCGCCAGCAGCCAAGATTGGTTACCCGAAGGGGAAACAAACACTGAAGCTTTCTTT.

This clonotype was counted a single time. V and J are TRBV7-9 and TRBJ1-1, with D perhaps TRBD1 (5 bases). V lost 5 bases and J 6 bases, leaving 19 bases between the germline ends. This CDR3 has 15 amino acids. Germline assignment: CDR1 SEHNR and CDR2 FQNEAQ (reference sequence). Written as DNA, the CDR3 is TGTGCCAGCAGCCCAAGGCAGCCTCGAGGGGCTGAAGCTTTCTTT. Protein: CASSPRQPRGAEAFF.

This clonotype was detected a few times. The chain uses TRBV12-3 or TRBV12-4 and TRBJ2-5, with 10 positions matching TRBD2. The CDR3 spans 16 residues. V dropped 5 bases and J dropped 1; count of bases not matched to a gene: 7. The CDR3 is CASSASSGGVQETQYF. CDR3 DNA sequence: TGTGCCAGCAGTGCCTCTAGCGGGGGCGTCCAAGAGACCCAGTACTTC.

The chain is built from TRBV7-6 and TRBJ2-1; possibly TRBD2 for D (6 bases). The germline CDR1 and CDR2 sequences are SGHVS and FNYEAQ. Trimming cost V 5 bases and J 7 bases, with 12 bases left between them. This CDR3 spans 13 amino acids. CDR3 residues: CASSETSGNEQFF. In DNA, the CDR3 is TGTGCCAGCAGCGAGACTAGTGGTAATGAGCAGTTCTTC.

The rearrangement uses TRBV6-2 or TRBV6-3 and TRBJ2-1; TRBD1 agrees at 8 bases. The CDR3 extends over 14 amino acids. With 7 bases clipped from V and 3 bases from J, the junction kept 5 bases outside the gene matches. Germline V gives CDR1 MNHEY, CDR2 SVGEGT. The CDR3 spells CASNLQGDYNEQFF. The CDR3 coding sequence is TGTGCCAGCAACTTACAGGGGGACTACAATGAGCAGTTCTTC.

This clonotype was counted only a few times. This chain joins TRBV28 and TRBJ1-6, with D possibly being TRBD1 (5 bases). The V end was cut by 3 bases, the J end by 4 bases, with 16 bases between. This CDR3 is 17 amino acids long. Germline V gene lookup returns CDR1 MDHEN and CDR2 SYDVKM. CDR3 nucleotides: TGTGCCAGCAGTTTGGGTAGTTGGGGGAGGTATAATTCACCCCTCCACTTT. Translated: CASSLGSWGRYNSPLHF.

This clonotype was seen repeatedly, ten times or more. The chain carries TRBV7-2 and TRBJ2-3; 8 bases map to TRBD1. Germline V gene sequence: CDR1 SGHTA, CDR2 FQGNSA. J gave up 3 bases and V 5 bases, and 7 bases lay outside the gene matches. The CDR3 loop spans 15 amino acids. CDR3 sequence (DNA): TGTGCCAGCAGCCCAGGGGGCGGGCCGACAGATACGCAGTATTTT. Amino acid sequence: CASSPGGGPTDTQYF.

The chain combines TRBV7-2 with TRBJ1-2; no clear D gene. V shed 1 base and J shed 2 bases, with 5 bases lying between them. This CDR3 spans 13 amino acids. Germline V lookup: CDR1 SGHTA, CDR2 FQGNSA. The CDR3 region is CASSLEQNYGYTF. The CDR3 DNA reads as TGTGCCAGCAGCTTAGAACAGAACTATGGCTACACCTTC.

V is TRBV30 and J is TRBJ1-1; D unclear. This CDR3 is built from 12 residues. CDR1 is GTSNPN, CDR2 SVGIG, per germline (reference sequence). V gave up 0 bases and J gave up 5 bases, with 7 bases separating them. CDR3 DNA: TGTGCCTGGAGTGTTGGAGGTACTGAAGCTTTCTTT. Translating it yields CAWSVGGTEAFF.

This clonotype came up a few times. The chain employs TRBV4-1 and TRBJ1-2; D not resolved. The CDR3 is 16 amino acids. Germline V CDR1 and CDR2: MGHRA, YSYEKL. Trimming removed 0 bases at V and 3 bases at J, with 14 bases between. Here the CDR3 reads CASSQEFSWTDYGYTF. The CDR3 nucleotides read TGCGCCAGCAGCCAAGAATTCTCTTGGACTGACTATGGCTACACCTTC.

This clonotype has just a few counts. The CDR3 is CASSFHGTATPAFF. The CDR3 DNA reads as TGTGCCAGCAGTTTCCACGGGACAGCTACTCCCGCTTTCTTT. The V call is TRBV27, the J call TRBJ1-1; TRBD1 matches at 7 bases. CDR3 length equals 14 residues. Looked up from germline, CDR1 is MNHEY and CDR2 is SMNVEV (reference sequence). V lost 3 bases, J lost 11 bases, and 12 bases stayed unmatched.

The chain uses TRBV4-1 and TRBJ1-5, with TRBD1 as a possible D gene (6 bases). This CDR3 comprises 16 residues. Germline lookup yields CDR1 MGHRA and CDR2 YSYEKL. The V end lost 1 base, the J end lost 1 base, and 11 bases lay between the germline ends. CDR3 protein: CASSQGQGLSNQPQHF. As DNA, the CDR3 is TGCGCCAGCAGCCAAGGTCAGGGGTTGAGCAATCAGCCCCAGCATTTT.

V and J are TRBV7-9 and TRBJ1-1; D unresolved. Germline V gene lookup returns CDR1 SEHNR and CDR2 FQNEAQ (reference sequence). The V gene lost 3 bases and the J gene lost 5 bases, with 13 bases spanning the gap. CDR3 length equals 14 residues. The CDR3 DNA reads as TGTGCCAGCAGCTTGGACTATGGAAAGACTGAAGCTTTCTTT. Protein sequence: CASSLDYGKTEAFF.

With respect to this clonotype: The junction departs from the called germline gene at one end, perhaps through a read error. The chain has TRBV19 and TRBJ2-1, with 12 positions matching TRBD2. The CDR3 is 15 amino acids. Per germline, CDR1 LNHDA and CDR2 SQIVND (reference sequence). This CDR3 is CASNPLAGGPFPGVF. CDR3 DNA: TGTGCCAGTAACCCTCTAGCGGGGGGGCCTTTTCCGGGCGTCTTC.

The chain is built from TRBV7-2 and TRBJ2-1, with 9 bases aligning to TRBD1. Trimming removed 4 bases from V and 8 bases from J; junction bases left unmatched: 6. There are 14 residues in the CDR3. Germline lookup yields CDR1 SGHTA and CDR2 FQGNSA. CDR3 in amino acids: CASSSGQGTDEQFF. DNA for the CDR3: TGTGCCAGCAGCTCGGGACAGGGAACCGATGAGCAGTTCTTC.

This clonotype was counted a few times. The rearrangement uses TRBV12-3 or TRBV12-4 and TRBJ1-2; no firm D call. V was shortened by 8 bases and J by 2 bases, with 6 bases between the two germline ends. The CDR3 has 11 amino acids. The CDR3 loop is CASVGNYGYTF. The CDR3 coding sequence is TGTGCCAGCGTTGGGAACTATGGCTACACCTTC.

This clonotype was counted ten times or more. The CDR3 region is CASSLELNEQFF. The CDR3 DNA is TGTGCCAGCAGTTTAGAACTAAATGAGCAGTTCTTC. This sequence joins TRBV12-3 or TRBV12-4 and TRBJ2-1; no clear D gene. V was cut by 1 base and J by 7 bases, with 5 bases left in between. The CDR3 extends over 12 amino acids.

This clonotype turned up a few times. This sequence joins TRBV6-8 and TRBJ1-3; D is unclear. CDR3 length: 15 amino acids. Looked up from germline, CDR1 is MNHGY and CDR2 is SAAAGT. V was clipped by 5 bases and J by 0 bases, with 11 bases between them. The CDR3 bases are TGTGCCAGCAGTCAAACAGAGTTCTCTGGAAACACCATATATTTT. It is translated as CASSQTEFSGNTIYF.

This clonotype was seen a handful of times. The chain carries TRBV7-6 and TRBJ1-1; no clear D gene. Germline V gene lookup returns CDR1 SGHVS and CDR2 FNYEAQ. The CDR3 totals 13 residues. V lost 4 bases to trimming and J lost 11 bases, with 17 bases between them. CDR3 bases: TGTGCCAGCAGCTCGTCGGGCTGGGTCGAGGCTTTCTTT. Residues: CASSSSGWVEAFF.

The CDR3 coding sequence is TGTGCCAGCGAAAGCGGGAGCTCCTACGAGCAGTACTTC. It codes for CASESGSSYEQYF. This rearrangement joins TRBV7-9 to TRBJ2-7; 8 bases map to TRBD2. This CDR3 contains 13 residues. Trimming cost V 8 bases and J 0 bases; bases outside gene matches: 3. Per the germline V gene, CDR1 is SEHNR and CDR2 is FQNEAQ (reference sequence).